This TCR beta chain was observed in a study of identical twins. The V end was cut by 2 bases, the J end by 10 bases, with 13 bases between. The CDR3 loop spans 13 amino acids. TCRdb independently ran MiXCR on the 5' RACE reads; one entry per CDR3 protein. The data show more than 600,000 distinct CDR3 sequences, roughly 18% seen once. The sample holds a few counts of this clonotype. The sample was also linked to a second study, of T cells expressing NK-cell markers. That report notes: Sequencing covered eight donors, seven HCMV-seropositive and one seronegative. In roughly six donors, dominant NKG2C+ clonotypes were about 1.0-8% of CD8+ T cells.

Sequences were obtained from PBMCs. The receptor's source is a woman aged 18-30 years in good health. J is TRBJ2-3 and V is TRBV12-3 or TRBV12-4; D unclear. This CDR3 reads CASSLSGPSSQYF. CDR3 in DNA: TGTGCCAGCAGTTTATCTGGGCCCTCTTCGCAGTATTTT.